Given below is one T cell receptor (beta chain) in context. Data came from immunoSEQ multiplex PCR; TCRdb stores just in-frame clones and leaves some out. The sample yields some 1,900,000 clones, approximately 94% seen once. CDR3 length: 15 amino acids. Trimming stripped 2 bases from V and 6 bases from J, with 14 bases between. Germline CDR1 MRHNA, CDR2 SNTAGT. The sample belongs to a study of shared clonotypes between healthy human individuals. For the study at large: Three plates were used per donor for CD4 naive, three for CD4 memory, two for CD8 naive and one for CD8 memory.

CD45RO-negative CD8 cells positively selected for CCR7 made up the naive population, which excluded terminally differentiated effector memory CD45RA+ cells. Donors comprised only Caucasian adults living in Nashville, Tennessee. Input material: naive CD8+ T cells sorted from blood. This TCR came from a man aged 18 to 30 in good health. This sequence joins TRBV6-4 and TRBJ1-5; D possibly corresponds to TRBD1 (6 bases). CDR3 protein: CASSDQDSRPQPQHF. Here the CDR3 DNA reads TGTGCCAGCAGTGACCAGGACAGCAGGCCTCAGCCCCAGCATTTT.